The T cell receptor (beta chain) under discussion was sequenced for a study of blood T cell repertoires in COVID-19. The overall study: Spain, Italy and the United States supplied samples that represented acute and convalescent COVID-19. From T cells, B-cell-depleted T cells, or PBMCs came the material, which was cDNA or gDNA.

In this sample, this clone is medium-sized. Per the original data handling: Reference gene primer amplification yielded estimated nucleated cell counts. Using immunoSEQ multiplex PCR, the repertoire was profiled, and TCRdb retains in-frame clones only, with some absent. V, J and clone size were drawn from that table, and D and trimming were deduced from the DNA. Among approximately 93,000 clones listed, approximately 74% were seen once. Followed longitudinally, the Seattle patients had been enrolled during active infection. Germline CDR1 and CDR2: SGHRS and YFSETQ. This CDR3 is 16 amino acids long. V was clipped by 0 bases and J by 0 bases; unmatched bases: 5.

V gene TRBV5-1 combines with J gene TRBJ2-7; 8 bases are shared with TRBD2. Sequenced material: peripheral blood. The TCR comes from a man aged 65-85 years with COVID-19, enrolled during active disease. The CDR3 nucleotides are TGCGCCAGCAGCTTGGGTGCGGGGGGAAACTCCTACGAGCAGTACTTC. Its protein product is CASSLGAGGNSYEQYF.